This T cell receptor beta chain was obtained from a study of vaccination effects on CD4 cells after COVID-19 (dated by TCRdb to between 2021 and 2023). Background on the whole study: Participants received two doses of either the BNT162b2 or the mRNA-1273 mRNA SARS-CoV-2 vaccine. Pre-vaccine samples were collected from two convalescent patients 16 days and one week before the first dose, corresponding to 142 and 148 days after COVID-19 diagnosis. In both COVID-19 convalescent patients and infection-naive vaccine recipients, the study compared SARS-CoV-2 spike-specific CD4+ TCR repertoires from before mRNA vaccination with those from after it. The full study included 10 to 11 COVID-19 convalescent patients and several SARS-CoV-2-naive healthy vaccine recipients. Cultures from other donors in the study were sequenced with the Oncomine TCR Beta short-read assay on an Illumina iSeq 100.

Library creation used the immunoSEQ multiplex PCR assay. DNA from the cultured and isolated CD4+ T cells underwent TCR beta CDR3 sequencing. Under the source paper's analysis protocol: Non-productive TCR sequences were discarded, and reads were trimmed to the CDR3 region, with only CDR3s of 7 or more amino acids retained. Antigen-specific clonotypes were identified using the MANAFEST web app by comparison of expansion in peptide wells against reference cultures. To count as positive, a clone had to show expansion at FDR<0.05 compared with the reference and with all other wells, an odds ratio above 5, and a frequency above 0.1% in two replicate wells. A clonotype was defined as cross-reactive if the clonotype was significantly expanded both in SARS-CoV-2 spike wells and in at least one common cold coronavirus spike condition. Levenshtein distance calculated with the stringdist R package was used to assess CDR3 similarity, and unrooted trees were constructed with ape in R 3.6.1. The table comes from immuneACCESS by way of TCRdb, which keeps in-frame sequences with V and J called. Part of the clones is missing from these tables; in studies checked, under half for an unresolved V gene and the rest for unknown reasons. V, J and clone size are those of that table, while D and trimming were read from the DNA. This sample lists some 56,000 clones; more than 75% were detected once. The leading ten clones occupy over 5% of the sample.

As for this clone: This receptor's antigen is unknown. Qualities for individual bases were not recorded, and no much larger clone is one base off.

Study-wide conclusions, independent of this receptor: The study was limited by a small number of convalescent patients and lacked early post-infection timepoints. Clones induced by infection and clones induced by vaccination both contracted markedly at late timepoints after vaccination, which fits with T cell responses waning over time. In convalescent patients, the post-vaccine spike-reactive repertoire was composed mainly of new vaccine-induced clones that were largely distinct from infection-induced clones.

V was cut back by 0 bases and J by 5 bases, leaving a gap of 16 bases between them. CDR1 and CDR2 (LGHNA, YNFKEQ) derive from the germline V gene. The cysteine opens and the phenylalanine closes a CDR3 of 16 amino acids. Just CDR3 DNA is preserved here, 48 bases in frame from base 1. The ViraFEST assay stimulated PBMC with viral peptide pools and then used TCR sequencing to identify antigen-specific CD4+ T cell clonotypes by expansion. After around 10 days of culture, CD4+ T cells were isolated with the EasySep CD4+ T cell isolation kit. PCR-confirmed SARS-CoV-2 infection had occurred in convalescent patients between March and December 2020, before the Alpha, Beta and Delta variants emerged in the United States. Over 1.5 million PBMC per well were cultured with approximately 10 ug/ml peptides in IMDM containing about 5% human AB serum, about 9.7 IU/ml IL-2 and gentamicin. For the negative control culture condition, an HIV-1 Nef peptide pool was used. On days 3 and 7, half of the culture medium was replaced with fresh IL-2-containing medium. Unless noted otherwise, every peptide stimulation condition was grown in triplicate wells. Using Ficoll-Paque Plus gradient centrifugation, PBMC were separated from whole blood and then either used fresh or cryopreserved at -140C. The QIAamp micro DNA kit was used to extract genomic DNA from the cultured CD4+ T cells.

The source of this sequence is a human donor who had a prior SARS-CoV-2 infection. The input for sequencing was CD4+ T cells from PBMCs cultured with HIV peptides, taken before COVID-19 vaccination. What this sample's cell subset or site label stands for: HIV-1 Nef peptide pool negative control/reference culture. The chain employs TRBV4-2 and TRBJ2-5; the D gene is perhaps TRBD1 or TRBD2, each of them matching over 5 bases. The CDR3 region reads CASSQDWPQGVETQYF. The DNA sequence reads TGTGCCAGCAGCCAAGACTGGCCTCAGGGAGTCGAGACCCAGTACTTC.